This is a list of T cell receptor beta chains from one sample in a study of blood T cell repertoires in COVID-19. Clones were sequenced by immunoSEQ multiplex PCR, and TCRdb holds only the in-frame ones, with some missing. The repertoire holds 35,000 to 50,000 clones, with 86% as singletons. Specimen: peripheral blood. Receptors originate from a man aged 60 to 75 with active COVID-19. Both conserved end residues are part of each CDR3.

length: 14; V: TRBV6-5; CDR3: CASRGLSNTGELFF
length: 15; V: TRBV5-1; CDR3: CASSPWPGGGQPQHF
length: 16; V: TRBV19; CDR3: CASSRSQGRRNNEQYF
length: 14; V: TRBV6-5; CDR3: CASSSVDYMPEAFF
length: 14; V: TRBV3-1/TRBV3-2; CDR3: CASSQEGSGNTIYF
length: 14; V: TRBV6-5; CDR3: CAGGASGISDTQYF
length: 15; V: TRBV2; CDR3: CASTGGGTVYNEQFF
length: 15; V: TRBV1; CDR3: CTSSGYRDRNSPLHF
length: 15; V: TRBV19; CDR3: CASVAPGQILYGYTF
length: 18; V: TRBV7-6; CDR3: CASSSGLAGGSGANVLTF
length: 14; V: TRBV11-2; CDR3: CASSLGQGIYEQYF
length: 13; V: TRBV28; CDR3: CASSFAGIYEQYF
length: 13; V: TRBV10-3; CDR3: CASVTGKNTEAFF
length: 16; V: TRBV3-1/TRBV3-2; CDR3: CASSQENRGLTGELFF
length: 15; V: TRBV18; CDR3: CASSLDLGRLAEAFF
length: 13; V: TRBV6-1; CDR3: CASSEAARHTQYF
length: 16; V: TRBV7-3; CDR3: CASSPRTSGRTHEQFF
length: 14; V: TRBV21-1; CDR3: CASSKFSTDHEQYF
length: 16; V: TRBV6-2/TRBV6-3; CDR3: CASSHPEKSGANVLTF
length: 14; V: TRBV5-4; CDR3: CASSPGGLQETQYF
length: 15; V: TRBV11-2; CDR3: CASSPGGRMADTQYF
length: 14; V: TRBV5-1; CDR3: CASSLGTSVSEQYF
length: 17; V: TRBV5-1; CDR3: CASSLVGQGATNEKLFF
length: 18; V: TRBV2; CDR3: CASSEARGTGVMGTEAFF
length: 13; V: TRBV7-2; CDR3: CASSLAFGDTQYF
length: 14; V: TRBV5-1; CDR3: CASSPVATNEKLFF